This record looks at one T cell receptor beta chain sequence and its context. This sample was included in a study of blood T cell repertoires in COVID-19. Study information: Sites in the United States, Italy and Spain provided acute and convalescent COVID-19 samples. The analysed material was cDNA or gDNA that came from T cells, B-cell-depleted T cells, or PBMCs.

While infection was still active, Seattle patients were enrolled and then followed longitudinally. The authors' processing: Estimates of nucleated cell counts were drawn from the amplification of reference gene primers. Clones were read by immunoSEQ multiplex PCR, and TCRdb kept only the in-frame ones, dropping some. D and trimming come from the DNA, and the V and J calls and clone size come from that table. The sample lists roughly 130,000 clones, roughly 90% occurring once. Per germline, CDR1 SGHVS and CDR2 FQNEAQ. The CDR3 has 16 amino acids. Trimming cost V 1 base and J 4 bases, with 14 bases left between them.

Sequences were obtained from peripheral blood. The clonotype comes from a man aged 60 to 75 with COVID-19, enrolled during active disease. The rearrangement links TRBV7-8 to TRBJ1-3; TRBD1 might be the D (5 bases). CDR3 region: CASSLVGLASGNTIYF. As DNA, the CDR3 is TGTGCCAGCAGCTTAGTGGGGCTCGCCTCGGGAAACACCATATATTTT.